The 17 T cell receptor beta chains given below trace back to one sample, sequenced in a study of T cell responses to AZD1222 COVID-19 vaccine. Clones were read by immunoSEQ multiplex PCR, and TCRdb kept only the in-frame ones, dropping some. The sample yields more than 90,000 clones, around 88% seen once. Specimen: peripheral blood, collected 28 days after the second AZD1222 dose. These receptors came from an adult who received the AZD1222 COVID-19 vaccine.

The chain joins TRBV6-5 to TRBJ1-1; the D is unclear. V lost 4 bases to trimming and J lost 3 bases, with 9 bases between them. Germline-derived CDR1 and CDR2 are MNHEY and SVGAGI. The CDR3 is made up of 13 amino acids. The CDR3: CASSSTIDTEAFF. The CDR3 region has the DNA TGTGCCAGCAGTTCCACGATAGACACTGAAGCTTTCTTT.

The chain employs TRBV28 and TRBJ1-1, with TRBD1 as a possible D gene (5 bases). The V end lost 7 bases, the J end lost 1 base, and 16 bases lay between the germline ends. Germline V gene data show CDR1 as MDHEN and CDR2 as SYDVKM. This CDR3 comprises 15 residues. CDR3 loop: CASIGVGTANTEAFF. The CDR3 DNA follows: TGTGCCAGCATTGGTGTAGGGACGGCGAACACTGAAGCTTTCTTT.

This chain connects TRBV6-1 to TRBJ2-7, with a possible D match to TRBD2 (6 bases). V was pared by 1 base and J by 3 bases, with 10 bases between. This CDR3 has 14 residues. The germline V gene encodes CDR1 MNHNS and CDR2 SASEGT. This CDR3 is CASSEGAGFYEQYF. In DNA form, the CDR3 reads TGTGCCAGCAGTGAAGGGGCGGGATTCTACGAGCAGTACTTC.

V gene TRBV9 combines with J gene TRBJ2-1; D ambiguous. Trimming took off 3 bases at V and 10 bases at J, with 11 bases between the two ends. The CDR3 loop spans 12 amino acids. The germline gives CDR1 SGDLS, CDR2 YYNGEE. Here the CDR3 reads CASSDPSSEQFF. The CDR3 DNA sequence: TGTGCCAGCAGCGACCCCTCCTCCGAGCAGTTCTTC.

This clone was counted only a few times. This rearrangement joins TRBV7-2 to TRBJ1-2, with no clear D. CDR3 size: 12 residues. Germline loops: CDR1 SGHTA, CDR2 FQGNSA. V dropped 5 bases and J dropped 2 bases, with 6 bases sitting between them. The CDR3 loop is CASSPSNYGYTF. The CDR3 nucleotides read TGTGCCAGCAGCCCATCGAACTATGGCTACACCTTC.

The rearrangement links TRBV6-5 to TRBJ1-2, with D possibly matching TRBD1 (5 bases). The CDR3 is 16 residues long. Trimming took off 0 bases at V and 4 bases at J, with 15 bases between the two ends. Germline assignment: CDR1 MNHEY and CDR2 SVGAGI. Here the CDR3 DNA reads TGTGCCAGCAGTTACTCGGTTGGGGGTAGGGGCTATGGCTACACCTTC. Its protein is CASSYSVGGRGYGYTF.

The chain is built from TRBV4-1 and TRBJ1-2; 7 bases are shared with TRBD1. V lost 1 base, J lost 3 bases, and 14 bases stayed unmatched. Germline V gene data show CDR1 as MGHRA and CDR2 as YSYEKL. This CDR3 region has 18 residues. CDR3 sequence reads: CASSQVRQGERDHYGYTF. The CDR3 coding sequence is TGCGCCAGCAGCCAAGTCCGACAGGGAGAAAGGGATCACTATGGCTACACCTTC.

This chain connects TRBV18 to TRBJ2-3; D is possibly TRBD1 (8 bases). The V end lost 1 base, the J end lost 1 base, and 12 bases lay between the germline ends. The length of the CDR3 is 16 residues. Germline lookup yields CDR1 KGHSH and CDR2 LQKENI. CDR3 sequence (DNA): TGTGCCAGCTCACCACGACAGGGGAGGGGCACAGATACGCAGTATTTT. Amino acids: CASSPRQGRGTDTQYF.

The V and J genes are TRBV27 and TRBJ2-7; the match to TRBD2 covers 9 bases. V dropped 5 bases and J dropped 3; count of bases not matched to a gene: 5. This CDR3 has 14 residues. The germline CDR1 and CDR2 sequences are MNHEY and SMNVEV (reference sequence). The CDR3 loop is CASSGLAGNYEQYF. The CDR3 DNA reads TGTGCCAGCAGTGGGCTAGCGGGGAACTACGAGCAGTACTTC.

J is TRBJ2-7 and V is TRBV27; TRBD2 agrees at 15 bases. V was clipped by 4 bases and J by 0 bases; unmatched bases: 16. The CDR3 loop spans 21 amino acids. The V gene's germline CDR1 is MNHEY and CDR2 SMNVEV (reference sequence). The CDR3 loop reads CASSSKPPGLAGGSSSYEQYF. The CDR3 nucleotides are TGTGCCAGCAGTTCGAAACCCCCGGGACTAGCGGGAGGCTCGAGCTCCTACGAGCAGTACTTC.

The chain recombines TRBV5-6 with TRBJ2-3; 13 nucleotides line up with TRBD2. The J segment lost 3 bases and the V segment lost 10 bases, leaving 2 bases of the junction unmatched. CDR3 length: 13 residues. CDR1 and CDR2 (germline): SGHDT, YYEEEE. CDR3 sequence: CASTSGGTDTQYF. The CDR3 nucleotides read TGTGCCTCGACTAGCGGGGGGACAGATACGCAGTATTTT.

Details on this clone: A junction boundary mismatches the germline segment, possibly from a read error. V is TRBV7-9 and J is TRBJ2-1; TRBD1 is a possible D gene (7 bases). Germline lookup yields CDR1 SEHNR and CDR2 FQNEAQ (reference sequence). The CDR3 runs to 12 residues. The CDR3 spells CASSGQGGIKIF. The DNA for the CDR3 is TGTGCCAGCAGCGGGCAGGGGGGTATTAAAATCTTC.

The chain links TRBV11-3 to TRBJ1-1, with 10 bases lining up with TRBD1. The CDR3 runs to 18 residues. CDR1 is SGHNT and CDR2 is YENEEA in the germline V gene. V lost 5 bases to trimming and J lost 4 bases; unmatched junction nucleotides: 16. DNA of the CDR3: TGTGCCAGCAGCGACCACCCTCCCTGGGGACAGGGGAGCACTGAAGCTTTCTTT. It translates to CASSDHPPWGQGSTEAFF.

The rearrangement joins TRBV18 to TRBJ2-2; TRBD1 might be the D (6 bases). The V and J ends lost 2 bases and 4 bases respectively, with 14 bases between them. The V gene's germline CDR1 is KGHSH and CDR2 LQKENI. The CDR3 extends over 16 amino acids. CDR3 protein: CASSPAGQGSTGELFF. The CDR3 nucleotides read TGTGCCAGCTCACCAGCTGGGCAGGGGTCCACCGGGGAGCTGTTTTTT.

The chain couples TRBV11-3 to TRBJ1-2, with 7 bases aligning to TRBD1. This CDR3 has 15 residues. CDR1 SGHNT and CDR2 YENEEA come from the germline V gene. V lost 1 base and J lost 4; bases outside the gene matches: 6. CDR3 region: CASSLVGTVAYGYTF. DNA of the CDR3: TGTGCCAGCAGCTTAGTCGGGACAGTCGCCTATGGCTACACCTTC. The full variable domain, with the rest looked up from reference TRBV11-3 and TRBJ1-2, is EAGVVQSPRYKIIEKKQPVAFWCNPISGHNTLYWYLQNLGQGPELLIRYENEEAVDDSQLPKDRFSAERLKGVDSTLKIQPAELGDSAVYLCASSLVGTVAYGYTFGSGTRLTVV.

The chain is built from TRBV27 and TRBJ1-5, with D unresolved. CDR3 length: 15 residues. V shed 0 bases and J shed 7 bases, with 13 bases lying between them. The V gene's germline CDR1 is MNHEY and CDR2 SMNVEV (reference sequence). CDR3 DNA: TGTGCCAGCAGTTTATCCAGCCCGGGCGGGCAGCCCCAGCATTTT. It translates to CASSLSSPGGQPQHF.

V is TRBV18 and J is TRBJ1-1, with D unclear. This CDR3 has 14 amino acids. Germline V gene data show CDR1 as KGHSH and CDR2 as LQKENI. Trimming removed 1 base from V and 2 bases from J, with 8 bases in between. The CDR3 here is CASSPLEVNTEAFF. CDR3 nucleotides: TGTGCCAGCTCACCACTGGAAGTTAACACTGAAGCTTTCTTT.